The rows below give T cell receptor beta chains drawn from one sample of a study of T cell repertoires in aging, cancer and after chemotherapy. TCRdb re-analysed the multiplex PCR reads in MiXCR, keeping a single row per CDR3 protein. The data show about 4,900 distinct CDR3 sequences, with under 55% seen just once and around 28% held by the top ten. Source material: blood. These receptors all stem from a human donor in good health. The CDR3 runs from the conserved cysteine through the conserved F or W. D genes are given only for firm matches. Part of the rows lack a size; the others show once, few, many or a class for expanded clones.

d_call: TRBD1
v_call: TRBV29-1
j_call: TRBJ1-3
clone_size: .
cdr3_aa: CSARDRGQGNTIYF
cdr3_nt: TGCAGCGCCCGGGACAGGGGGCAAGGAAACACCATATATTTT

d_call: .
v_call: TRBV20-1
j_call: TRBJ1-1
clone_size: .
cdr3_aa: CSEGLDTEAFF
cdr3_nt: TGCAGTGAGGGGTTGGACACTGAAGCTTTCTTT

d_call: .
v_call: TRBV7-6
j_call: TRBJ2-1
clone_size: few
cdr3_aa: CASSLDGEPRHLNYNEQFF
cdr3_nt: TGTGCCAGCAGCTTAGACGGGGAGCCTCGGCACTTGAACTACAATGAGCAGTTCTTC

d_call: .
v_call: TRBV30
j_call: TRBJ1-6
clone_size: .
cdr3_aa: CAWSGGNSPLHF
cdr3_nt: TGTGCCTGGAGTGGTGGGAATTCACCCCTCCACTTT

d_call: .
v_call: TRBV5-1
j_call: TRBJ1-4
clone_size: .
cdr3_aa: CASSPGQTPALNEKLFF
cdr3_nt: TGTGCCAGCAGCCCCGGACAGACTCCAGCCTTAAATGAAAAACTGTTTTTT

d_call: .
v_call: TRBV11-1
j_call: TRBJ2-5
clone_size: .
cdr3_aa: CASSLPGGETQYF
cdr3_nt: TGTGCCAGCAGCTTACCCGGGGGAGAGACCCAGTACTTC

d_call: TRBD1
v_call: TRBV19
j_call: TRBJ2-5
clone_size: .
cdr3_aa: CASRSTGARETQYF
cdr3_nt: TGTGCCAGTAGAAGCACAGGGGCCAGGGAGACCCAGTACTTC

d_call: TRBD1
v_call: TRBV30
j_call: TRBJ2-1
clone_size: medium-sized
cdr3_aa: CAWSGGQGLGNEQFF
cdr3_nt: TGTGCCTGGAGTGGGGGACAGGGGTTGGGCAATGAGCAGTTCTTC

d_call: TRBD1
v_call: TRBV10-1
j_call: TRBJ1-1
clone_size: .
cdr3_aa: CAISPTGRNTEAFF
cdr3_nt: TGTGCCATCAGCCCGACAGGGAGGAACACTGAAGCTTTCTTT

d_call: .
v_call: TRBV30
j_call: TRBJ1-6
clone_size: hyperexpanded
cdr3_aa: CASSDNSPLHF
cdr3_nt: TGTGCCTCCTCAGATAATTCACCCCTCCACTTT

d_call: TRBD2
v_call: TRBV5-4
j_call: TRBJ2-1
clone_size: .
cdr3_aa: CASSLRREEGNEQFF
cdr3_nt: TGTGCCAGCAGCTTGAGGCGGGAGGAGGGAAATGAGCAGTTCTTC

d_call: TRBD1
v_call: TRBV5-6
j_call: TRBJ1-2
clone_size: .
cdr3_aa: CASSQRQGGYGYTF
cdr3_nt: TGTGCCAGCAGCCAGAGACAGGGCGGCTATGGCTACACCTTC

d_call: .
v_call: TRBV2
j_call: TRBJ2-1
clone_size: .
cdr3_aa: CASSGGLGYNEQFF
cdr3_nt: TGTGCCAGCAGTGGTGGGTTGGGCTACAATGAGCAGTTCTTC

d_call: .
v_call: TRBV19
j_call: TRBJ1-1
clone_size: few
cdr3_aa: CASSLKGGTEAFF
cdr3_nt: TGTGCCAGTAGTTTAAAGGGAGGTACTGAAGCTTTCTTT

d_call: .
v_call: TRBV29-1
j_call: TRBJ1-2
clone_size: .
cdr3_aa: CSVVRSREGGYTF
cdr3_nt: TGCAGCGTTGTTAGGAGCAGGGAAGGAGGCTACACCTTC

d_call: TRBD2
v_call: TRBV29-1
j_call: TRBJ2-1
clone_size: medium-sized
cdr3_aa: CSVDQLAGGGEQFF
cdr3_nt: TGCAGCGTTGATCAGCTAGCGGGAGGGGGCGAGCAGTTCTTC

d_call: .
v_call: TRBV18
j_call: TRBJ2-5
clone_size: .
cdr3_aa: CASSLDLQETQYF
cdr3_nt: TGTGCCAGCTCACTGGACTTGCAAGAGACCCAGTACTTC

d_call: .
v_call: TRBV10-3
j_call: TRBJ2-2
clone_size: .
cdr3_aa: CAISESTAARTGELFF
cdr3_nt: TGTGCCATCAGTGAGTCGACGGCAGCCCGCACCGGGGAGCTGTTTTTT

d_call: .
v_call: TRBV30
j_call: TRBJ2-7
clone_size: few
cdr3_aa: CAWSVQGLDSNEQYF
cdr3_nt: TGTGCCTGGAGTGTCCAAGGGCTCGATTCCAACGAGCAGTACTTC

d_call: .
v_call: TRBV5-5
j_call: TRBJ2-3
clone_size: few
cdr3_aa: CASSRTDSVDTQYF
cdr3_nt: TGTGCCAGCAGCCGGACAGACTCCGTCGATACGCAGTATTTT

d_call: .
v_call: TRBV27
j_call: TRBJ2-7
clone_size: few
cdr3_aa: CASSPHPSWEQYF
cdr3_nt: TGTGCCAGCAGTCCCCACCCCTCCTGGGAGCAGTACTTC

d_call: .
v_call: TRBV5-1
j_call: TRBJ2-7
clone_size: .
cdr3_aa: CASSPEGYEQYF
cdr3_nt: TGCGCCAGCAGCCCCGAGGGGTACGAGCAGTACTTC

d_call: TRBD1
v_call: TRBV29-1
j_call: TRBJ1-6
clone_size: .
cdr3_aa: CSVRQGAKNSPLHF
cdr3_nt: TGCAGCGTCCGACAGGGGGCAAAGAATTCACCCCTCCACTTT

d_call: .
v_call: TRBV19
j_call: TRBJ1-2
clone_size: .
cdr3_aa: CASSIVGDLSNYGYTF
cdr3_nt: TGTGCCAGTAGTATAGTAGGGGATTTATCTAACTATGGCTACACCTTC

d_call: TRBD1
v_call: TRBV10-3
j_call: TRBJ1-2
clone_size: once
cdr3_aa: CAISDRGRVNYGYTF
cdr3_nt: TGTGCCATCAGTGACAGGGGGCGGGTTAACTATGGCTACACCTTC

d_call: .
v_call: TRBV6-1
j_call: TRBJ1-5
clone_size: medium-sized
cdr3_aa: CASSEGSTVQPQHF
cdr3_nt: TGTGCCAGCAGTGAAGGTTCTACGGTGCAGCCCCAGCATTTT

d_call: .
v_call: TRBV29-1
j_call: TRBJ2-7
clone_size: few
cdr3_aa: CSVGSGENGEQYF
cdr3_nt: TGCAGCGTTGGTTCAGGGGAGAATGGGGAGCAGTACTTC

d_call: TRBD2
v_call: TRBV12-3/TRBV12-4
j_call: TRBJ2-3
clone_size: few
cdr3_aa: CASSWRGATTDTQYF
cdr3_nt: TGTGCCAGCAGTTGGCGGGGGGCGACCACAGATACGCAGTATTTT

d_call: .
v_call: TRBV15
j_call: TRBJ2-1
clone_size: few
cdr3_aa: CATSRDLGPSEVF
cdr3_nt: TGTGCCACCAGCAGAGATCTCGGGCCTAGCGAGGTCTTC

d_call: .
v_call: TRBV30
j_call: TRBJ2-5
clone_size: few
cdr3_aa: CAWSVPPAETQYF
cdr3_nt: TGTGCCTGGAGTGTACCGCCGGCGGAGACCCAGTACTTC

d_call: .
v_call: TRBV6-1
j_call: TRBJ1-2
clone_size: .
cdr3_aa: CASSARTRRYYGYTF
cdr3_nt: TGTGCCAGCAGTGCTCGGACTCGGCGGTACTATGGCTACACCTTC

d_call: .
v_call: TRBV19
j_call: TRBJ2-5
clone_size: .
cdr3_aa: CASNIRPMPQETQYF
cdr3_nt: TGTGCCAGTAATATTCGGCCGATGCCCCAAGAGACCCAGTACTTC

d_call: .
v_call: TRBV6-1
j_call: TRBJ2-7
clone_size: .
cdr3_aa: CAISEGKGYEQYF
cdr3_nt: TGTGCCATCAGTGAAGGAAAGGGATACGAGCAGTACTTC

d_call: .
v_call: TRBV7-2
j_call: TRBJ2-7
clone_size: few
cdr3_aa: CASSLVSYEQYF
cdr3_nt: TGTGCCAGCAGCTTAGTATCCTACGAGCAGTACTTC

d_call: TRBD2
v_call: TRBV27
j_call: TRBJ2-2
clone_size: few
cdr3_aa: CASSLLARISGRGTGELFF
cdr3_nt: TGTGCCAGCAGTTTATTAGCTAGGATTAGCGGGAGAGGGACCGGGGAGCTGTTTTTT

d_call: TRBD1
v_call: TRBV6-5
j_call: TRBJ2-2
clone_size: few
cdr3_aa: CASSYRQGITGELFF
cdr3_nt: TGTGCCAGCAGTTACAGACAGGGGATCACCGGGGAGCTGTTTTTT

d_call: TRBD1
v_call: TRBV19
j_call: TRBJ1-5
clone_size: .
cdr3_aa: CASSSGTGWNQPQHF
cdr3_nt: TGTGCCAGTAGTTCCGGGACAGGGTGGAATCAGCCCCAGCATTTT

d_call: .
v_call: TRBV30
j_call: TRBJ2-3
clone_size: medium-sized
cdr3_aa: CAWSVWGSSTDTQYF
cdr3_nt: TGTGCCTGGAGTGTTTGGGGATCTAGCACAGATACGCAGTATTTT

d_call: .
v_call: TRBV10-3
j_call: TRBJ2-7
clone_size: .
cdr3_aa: CAIGGTSSSYEQYF
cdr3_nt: TGTGCCATCGGGGGGACTTCAAGCTCCTACGAGCAGTACTTC

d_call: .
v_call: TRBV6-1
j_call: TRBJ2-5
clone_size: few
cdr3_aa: CASSVRNQETQYF
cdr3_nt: TGTGCCAGCAGTGTCAGGAACCAAGAGACCCAGTACTTC